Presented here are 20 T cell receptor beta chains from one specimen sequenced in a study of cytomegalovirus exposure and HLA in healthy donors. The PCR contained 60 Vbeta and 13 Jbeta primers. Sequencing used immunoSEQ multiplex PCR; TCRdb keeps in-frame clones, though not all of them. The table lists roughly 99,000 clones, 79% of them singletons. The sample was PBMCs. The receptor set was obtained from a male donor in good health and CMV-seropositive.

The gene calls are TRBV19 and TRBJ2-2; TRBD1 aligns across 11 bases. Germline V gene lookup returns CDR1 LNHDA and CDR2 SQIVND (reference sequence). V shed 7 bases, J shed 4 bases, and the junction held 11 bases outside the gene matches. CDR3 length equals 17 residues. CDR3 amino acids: CASKPDRGREGTGELFF. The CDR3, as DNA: TGTGCCAGTAAACCGGACAGGGGGCGCGAGGGCACCGGGGAGCTGTTTTTT. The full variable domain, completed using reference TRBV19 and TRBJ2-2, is DGGITQSPKYLFRKEGQNVTLSCEQNLNHDAMYWYRQDPGQGLRLIYYSQIVNDFQKGDIAEGYSVSREKKESFPLTVTSAQKNPTAFYLCASKPDRGREGTGELFFGEGSRLTVL.

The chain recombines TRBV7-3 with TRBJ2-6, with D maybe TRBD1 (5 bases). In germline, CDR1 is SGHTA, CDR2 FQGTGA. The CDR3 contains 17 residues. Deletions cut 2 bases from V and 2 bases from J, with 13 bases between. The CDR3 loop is CASSLDGRVAGANVLTF. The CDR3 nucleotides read TGTGCCAGCAGCTTAGACGGCAGGGTAGCTGGGGCCAACGTCCTGACTTTC.

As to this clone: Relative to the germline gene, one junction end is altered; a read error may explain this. CDR3 protein: CSVGDRRRYF. In nucleotides, the CDR3 is TGCAGTGTGGGGGACAGGAGACGCTACTTT. The chain recombines TRBV20-1 with TRBJ1-1; TRBD1 aligns across 8 bases. The CDR3 is 10 amino acids. CDR1 and CDR2 from the germline V gene are DFQATT and SNEGSKA (reference sequence).

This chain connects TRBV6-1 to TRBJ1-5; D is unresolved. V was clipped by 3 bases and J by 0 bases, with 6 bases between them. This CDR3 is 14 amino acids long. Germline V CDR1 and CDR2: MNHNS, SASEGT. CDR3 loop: CASSDSYSNQPQHF. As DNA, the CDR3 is TGTGCCAGCAGTGATAGTTATAGCAATCAGCCCCAGCATTTT.

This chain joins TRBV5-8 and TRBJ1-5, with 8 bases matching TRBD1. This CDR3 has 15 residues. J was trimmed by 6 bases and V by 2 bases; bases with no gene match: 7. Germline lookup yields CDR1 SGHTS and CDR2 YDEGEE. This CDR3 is CASSFWTGSFQPQHF. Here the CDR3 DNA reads TGTGCCAGCAGCTTCTGGACAGGGAGCTTTCAGCCCCAGCATTTT.

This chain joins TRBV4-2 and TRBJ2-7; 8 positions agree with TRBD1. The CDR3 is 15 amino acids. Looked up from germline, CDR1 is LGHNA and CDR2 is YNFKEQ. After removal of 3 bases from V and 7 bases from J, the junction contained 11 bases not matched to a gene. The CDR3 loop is CASSQAMDRVVEQYF. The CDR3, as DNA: TGTGCCAGCAGCCAGGCGATGGACAGGGTGGTTGAGCAGTACTTC.

Written as DNA, the CDR3 is TGTGCCTGGAGTGCCGACAGGGTTGGGGCCAACGTCCTGACTTTC. Translating it yields CAWSADRVGANVLTF. The chain recombines TRBV30 with TRBJ2-6, with 7 bases matching TRBD1. The length of the CDR3 is 15 residues. Looked up from germline, CDR1 is GTSNPN and CDR2 is SVGIG (reference sequence). V lost 1 base and J lost 3; bases outside the gene matches: 3.

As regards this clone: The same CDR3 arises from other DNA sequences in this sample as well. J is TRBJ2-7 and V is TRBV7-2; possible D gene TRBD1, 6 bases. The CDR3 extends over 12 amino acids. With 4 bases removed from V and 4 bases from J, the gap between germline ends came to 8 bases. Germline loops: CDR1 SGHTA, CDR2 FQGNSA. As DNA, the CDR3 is TGTGCCAGCAGCTCACAGGGTTACGAGCAGTACTTC. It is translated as CASSSQGYEQYF.

The DNA of the CDR3 is TGTGCCAGCAGCGAATTACAGGGTGACTATGGCTACACCTTC. Translating gives CASSELQGDYGYTF. The chain couples TRBV7-9 to TRBJ1-2, with D possibly TRBD1 on 6 matching bases. The CDR3 covers 14 residues. Trimming took off 5 bases at V and 3 bases at J, with 13 bases between the two ends. In germline, CDR1 is SEHNR, CDR2 FQNEAQ (reference sequence).

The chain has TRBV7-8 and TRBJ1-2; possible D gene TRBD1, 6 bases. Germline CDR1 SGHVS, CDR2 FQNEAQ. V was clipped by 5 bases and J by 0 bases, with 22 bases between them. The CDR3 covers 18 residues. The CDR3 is CASSQGVRGQPTNYGYTF. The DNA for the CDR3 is TGTGCCAGCAGCCAAGGCGTCAGGGGACAACCCACTAACTATGGCTACACCTTC.

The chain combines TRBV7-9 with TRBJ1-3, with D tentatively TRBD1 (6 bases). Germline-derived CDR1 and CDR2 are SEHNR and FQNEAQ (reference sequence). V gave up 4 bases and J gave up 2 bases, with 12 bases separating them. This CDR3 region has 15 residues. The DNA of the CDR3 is TGTGCCAGCAGCTCAATAGGGGGAACTGGAAACACCATATATTTT. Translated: CASSSIGGTGNTIYF.

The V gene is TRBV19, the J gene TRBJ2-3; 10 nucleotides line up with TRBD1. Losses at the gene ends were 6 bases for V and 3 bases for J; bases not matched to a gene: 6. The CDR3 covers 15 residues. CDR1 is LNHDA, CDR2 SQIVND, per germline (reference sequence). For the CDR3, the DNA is TGTGCCAGTAGCGGGACAGGGGTGAGGACAGATACGCAGTATTTT. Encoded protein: CASSGTGVRTDTQYF.

Here the CDR3 DNA reads TGTGCCAGCAGCCGGGGACAGCTCCATCAGCCCCAGCATTTT. It specifies CASSRGQLHQPQHF. V is TRBV13 and J is TRBJ1-5; TRBD1 matches at 7 bases. The CDR3 totals 14 residues. V lost 5 bases and J lost 5; bases outside the gene matches: 6. Germline lookup yields CDR1 PRHDT and CDR2 FYEKMQ (reference sequence).

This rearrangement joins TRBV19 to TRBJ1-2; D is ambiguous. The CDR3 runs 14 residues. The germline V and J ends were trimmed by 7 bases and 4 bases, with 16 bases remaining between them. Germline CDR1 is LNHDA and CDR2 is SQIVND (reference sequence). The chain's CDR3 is CASIESLPGYGYTF. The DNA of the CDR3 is TGTGCCAGTATAGAGTCCCTCCCCGGCTATGGCTACACCTTC.

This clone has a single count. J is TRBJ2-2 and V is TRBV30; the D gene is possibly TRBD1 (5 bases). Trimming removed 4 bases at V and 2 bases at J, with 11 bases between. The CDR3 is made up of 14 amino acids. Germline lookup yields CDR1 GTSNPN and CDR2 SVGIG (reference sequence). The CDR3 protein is CAWKWGPNTGELFF. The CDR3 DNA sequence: TGTGCCTGGAAATGGGGCCCAAACACCGGGGAGCTGTTTTTT.

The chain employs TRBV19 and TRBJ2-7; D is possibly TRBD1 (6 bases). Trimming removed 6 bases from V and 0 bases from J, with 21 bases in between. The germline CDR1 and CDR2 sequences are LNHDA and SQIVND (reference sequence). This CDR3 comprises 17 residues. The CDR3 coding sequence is TGTGCCAGTAGGAGCGACAGGTTCCAGGGGTGCTCCTACGAGCAGTACTTC. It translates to CASRSDRFQGCSYEQYF. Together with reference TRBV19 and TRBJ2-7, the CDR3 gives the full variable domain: DGGITQSPKYLFRKEGQNVTLSCEQNLNHDAMYWYRQDPGQGLRLIYYSQIVNDFQKGDIAEGYSVSREKKESFPLTVTSAQKNPTAFYLCASRSDRFQGCSYEQYFGPGTRLTVT.

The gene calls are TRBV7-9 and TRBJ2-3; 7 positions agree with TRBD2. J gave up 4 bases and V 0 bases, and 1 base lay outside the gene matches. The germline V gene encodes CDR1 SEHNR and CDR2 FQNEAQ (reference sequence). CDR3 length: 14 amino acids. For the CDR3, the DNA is TGTGCCAGCAGCTTAGCGGGAGGGGCAGATACGCAGTATTTT. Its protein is CASSLAGGADTQYF.

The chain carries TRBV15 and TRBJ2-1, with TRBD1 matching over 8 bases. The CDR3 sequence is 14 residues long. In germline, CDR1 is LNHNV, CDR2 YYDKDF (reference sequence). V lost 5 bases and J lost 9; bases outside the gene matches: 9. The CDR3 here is CATSARAGGSEQFF. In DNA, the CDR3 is TGTGCCACCAGCGCACGTGCAGGGGGCAGTGAGCAGTTCTTC.

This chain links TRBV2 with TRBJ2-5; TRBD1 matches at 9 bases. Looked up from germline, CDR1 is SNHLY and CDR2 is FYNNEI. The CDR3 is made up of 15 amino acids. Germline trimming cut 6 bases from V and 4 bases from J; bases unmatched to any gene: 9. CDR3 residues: CASSARTGVGETQYF. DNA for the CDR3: TGTGCCAGCAGCGCAAGGACAGGGGTAGGAGAGACCCAGTACTTC. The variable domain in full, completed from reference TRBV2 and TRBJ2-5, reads EPEVTQTPSHQVTQMGQEVILRCVPISNHLYFYWYRQILGQKVEFLVSFYNNEISEKSEIFDDQFSVERPDGSNFTLKIRSTKLEDSAMYFCASSARTGVGETQYFGPGTRLLVL.

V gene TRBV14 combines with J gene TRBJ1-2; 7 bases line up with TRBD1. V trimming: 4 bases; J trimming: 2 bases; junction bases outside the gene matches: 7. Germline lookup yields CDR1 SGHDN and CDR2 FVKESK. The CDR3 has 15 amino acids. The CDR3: CASSRWTGWNYGYTF. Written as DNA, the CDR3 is TGTGCCAGCAGCCGTTGGACAGGATGGAACTATGGCTACACCTTC.